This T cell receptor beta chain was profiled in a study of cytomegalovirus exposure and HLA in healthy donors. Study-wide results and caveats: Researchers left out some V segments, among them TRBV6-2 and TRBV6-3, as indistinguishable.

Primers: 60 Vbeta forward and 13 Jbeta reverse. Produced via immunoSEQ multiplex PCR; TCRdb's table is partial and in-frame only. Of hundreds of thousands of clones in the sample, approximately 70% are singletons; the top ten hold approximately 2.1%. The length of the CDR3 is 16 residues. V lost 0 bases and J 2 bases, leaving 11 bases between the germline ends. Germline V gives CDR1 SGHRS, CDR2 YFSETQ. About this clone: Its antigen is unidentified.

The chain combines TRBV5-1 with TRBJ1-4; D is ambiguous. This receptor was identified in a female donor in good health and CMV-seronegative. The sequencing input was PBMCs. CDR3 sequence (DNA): TGCGCCAGCAGCTTGGCCGATTTCGGGACTAATGAAAAACTGTTTTTT. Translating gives CASSLADFGTNEKLFF.